The rows below give T cell receptor beta chains drawn from one sample of a study of regulatory T cells in long-lasting Graves disease. TCRdb used MiXCR to reprocess the multiplex PCR reads, holding one entry per CDR3 protein. The table lists roughly 380,000 distinct CDR3 sequences, around 15% of them singletons. Sequencing used peripheral blood mononuclear cells (PBMCs), obtained at new diagnosis, from a patient treated with antithyroid drugs. The receptors derive from a female donor with Graves disease. Both conserved end residues are part of each CDR3. A D gene is named only where the DNA matches it firmly. Clone size is stated in some rows and not others, as once, few, many or a class when expanded.

j_call clone_size d_call v_call cdr3_aa cdr3_nt
TRBJ1-2 many . TRBV15 CATIGTGGDYGYTF TGTGCCACCATAGGGACGGGGGGCGACTATGGCTACACCTTC
TRBJ2-2 . TRBD2 TRBV12-3/TRBV12-4 CASSLSPAGGPNTGELFF TGTGCCAGCAGTTTAAGCCCAGCGGGAGGGCCGAACACCGGGGAGCTGTTTTTT
TRBJ2-1 many TRBD2 TRBV7-2 CASSFLAGDYNEQFF TGTGCCAGCAGCTTCCTAGCGGGAGATTACAATGAGCAGTTCTTC
TRBJ1-6 . . TRBV3-1 CASSHSNNLNSPLHF TGTGCCAGCAGCCACTCTAACAATCTTAATTCACCCCTCCACTTT
TRBJ1-1 few . TRBV19 CASTQQRQNTEAFF TGTGCCAGTACCCAACAGCGCCAGAACACTGAAGCTTTCTTT
TRBJ2-6 . TRBD1 TRBV27 CASRRDRVNVLTF TGTGCCAGCAGACGGGACAGGGTCAACGTCCTGACTTTC
TRBJ2-7 . . TRBV9 CASSVDRGGQTYEQYF TGTGCCAGCAGCGTAGATCGGGGGGGACAGACCTACGAGCAGTACTTC
TRBJ2-1 many . TRBV7-8 CASSPLPSASYNEQFF TGTGCCAGCAGCCCCTTGCCGTCAGCTTCGTACAATGAGCAGTTCTTC
TRBJ2-1 few TRBD2 TRBV20-1 CSAAGTSDNNEQFF TGCAGTGCAGCCGGGACTAGCGATAACAATGAGCAGTTCTTC
TRBJ1-1 . . TRBV6-5 CASSYVTGEAFF TGTGCCAGCAGTTACGTGACAGGAGAAGCTTTCTTT
TRBJ1-6 many . TRBV7-3 CASSSIGGWVNSPLHF TGTGCCAGCAGCTCGATTGGGGGATGGGTTAATTCACCCCTCCACTTT
TRBJ1-2 many TRBD1 TRBV10-3 CAISESGTGAPHLYGYTF TGTGCCATCAGTGAGTCCGGGACAGGGGCGCCCCACCTATATGGCTACACCTTC
TRBJ2-5 many . TRBV7-9 CASSPAVRARETQYF TGTGCCAGCAGCCCCGCGGTGAGGGCTCGAGAGACCCAGTACTTC
TRBJ2-1 few . TRBV5-5 CASREQNYNEQFF TGTGCCAGCAGGGAGCAGAACTACAATGAGCAGTTCTTC
TRBJ1-6 many . TRBV3-1 CASSQVGGSNSPLHF TGTGCCAGCAGCCAAGTGGGGGGGAGTAATTCACCCCTCCACTTT
TRBJ2-7 many . TRBV24-1 CATSPGPSSQFQYF TGTGCCACCAGTCCCGGGCCAAGCTCCCAATTTCAGTACTTC
TRBJ1-5 many . TRBV6-1 CASSELRGAGSNQPQHF TGTGCCAGCAGTGAATTACGGGGGGCAGGGAGCAATCAGCCCCAGCATTTT
TRBJ2-3 many . TRBV28 CASSSESFPNRGTQYF TGTGCCAGCAGTTCTGAGTCTTTCCCGAATAGGGGGACGCAGTATTTT
TRBJ1-1 . . TRBV27 CASRVLMNTEAFF TGTGCCAGCAGGGTTCTTATGAACACTGAAGCTTTCTTT
TRBJ2-4 few TRBD1 TRBV28 CASRLGGQGKNIQYF TGTGCCAGCAGGCTGGGGGGACAGGGGAAAAACATTCAGTACTTC
TRBJ2-3 many . TRBV5-1 CASSHLRTDTQYF TGCGCCAGCAGCCACTTACGGACAGATACGCAGTATTTT
TRBJ2-7 few TRBD1 TRBV6-1 CASSGAGTAYEQYF TGTGCCAGCAGTGGAGCCGGGACAGCCTACGAGCAGTACTTC